Each of the 10 T cell receptor beta chains below was sequenced from the same sample in a study of siplizumab effects on memory and regulatory T cells. The data were produced by immunoSEQ multiplex PCR, yet TCRdb's version contains in-frame clones alone and is incomplete. The data contain over 100,000 clones, about 91% of them singletons. Sequencing was done on a sample of Tregs sorted from blood. The source of these receptors is a human donor in good health.

The V gene is TRBV5-1, the J gene TRBJ2-3; a possible D gene is TRBD1 (6 bases). Trimming removed 4 bases at V and 4 bases at J, with 13 bases between. There are 14 residues in the CDR3. Germline V CDR1 and CDR2: SGHRS, YFSETQ. The CDR3, as DNA: TGCGCCAGCAGCCCCAGGACAGTTCCAGATACGCAGTATTTT. Protein sequence: CASSPRTVPDTQYF. Complete variable domain (other parts from reference TRBV5-1 and TRBJ2-3): KAGVTQTPRYLIKTRGQQVTLSCSPISGHRSVSWYQQTPGQGLQFLFEYFSETQRNKGNFPGRFSGRQFSNSRSEMNVSTLELGDSALYLCASSPRTVPDTQYFGPGTRLTVL.

The V gene is TRBV30, the J gene TRBJ2-1; D unclear. The CDR3 extends over 14 amino acids. Germline loops: CDR1 GTSNPN, CDR2 SVGIG (reference sequence). V lost 5 bases to trimming and J lost 6 bases, with 17 bases between them. The CDR3: CAWGLKGTPNEQFF. The DNA for the CDR3 is TGTGCCTGGGGGCTGAAGGGAACCCCCAATGAGCAGTTCTTC.

CDR3 in amino acids: CAISEGTSGSLYEQYF. CDR3 coding DNA: TGTGCCATCAGTGAGGGGACTAGCGGGAGCTTATACGAGCAGTACTTC. The V call is TRBV10-3, the J call TRBJ2-7; 14 bases align to TRBD2. The junction had 4 bases not matched to a gene; V was cut back by 2 bases and J by 4 bases. The CDR3 length is 16 residues. Germline CDR1 ENHRY, CDR2 SYGVKD.

The rearrangement joins TRBV6-5 to TRBJ1-3; D is ambiguous. The CDR3 consists of 15 residues. The V gene lost 6 bases and the J gene lost 4 bases, with 16 bases spanning the gap. Germline CDR1 reads MNHEY; CDR2 reads SVGAGI. The CDR3 DNA sequence: TGTGCCAGCAGCCAAGGCAGGATCCGGGGAAACACCATATATTTT. As protein: CASSQGRIRGNTIYF.

The chain links TRBV19 to TRBJ2-1, with no clear D. The CDR3 is 13 residues long. Germline-derived CDR1 and CDR2 are LNHDA and SQIVND (reference sequence). The V end lost 5 bases, the J end lost 5 bases, and 10 bases lay between the germline ends. CDR3 sequence: CASSYSFNNEQFF. The CDR3, as DNA: TGTGCCAGTAGTTACAGTTTTAACAATGAGCAGTTCTTC.

This chain connects TRBV6-5 to TRBJ2-7; no firm D call. This CDR3 is 16 amino acids long. The V end was cut by 0 bases, the J end by 0 bases, with 12 bases between. Germline CDR1 is MNHEY and CDR2 is SVGAGI. In nucleotides, the CDR3 is TGTGCCAGCAGTTACTCGACATTAAGGAGCTCCTACGAGCAGTACTTC. It yields the protein CASSYSTLRSSYEQYF.

This chain links TRBV10-3 with TRBJ2-3; the D is unclear. The CDR3 loop spans 13 amino acids. The V end was cut by 6 bases, the J end by 0 bases, with 7 bases between. CDR1 and CDR2 (germline): ENHRY, SYGVKD. The CDR3 DNA sequence: TGTGCCATCAGAGGCCAGAGCACAGATACGCAGTATTTT. It is translated as CAIRGQSTDTQYF.

The chain couples TRBV4-2 to TRBJ1-6, with 9 bases identical to TRBD1. The CDR3 consists of 15 residues. Germline values: CDR1 LGHNA, CDR2 YNFKEQ. V gave up 4 bases and J gave up 7 bases; unmatched junction bases: 5. CDR3 sequence reads: CASSPGTGKNSPLHF. The DNA for the CDR3 is TGTGCCAGCAGCCCGGGGACAGGGAAGAATTCACCCCTCCACTTT.

This clone appeared once. This sequence joins TRBV18 and TRBJ1-2; 8 bases are a match to TRBD1. Germline values: CDR1 KGHSH, CDR2 LQKENI. The CDR3 runs to 15 residues. Trimming removed 4 bases from V and 4 bases from J; junction bases left unmatched: 8. Here the CDR3 reads CASSQDRDRGYGYTF. Here the CDR3 DNA reads TGTGCCAGCTCACAGGACAGGGATCGGGGCTATGGCTACACCTTC.

This clone was observed once. The CDR3 coding sequence is TGTGCCAGCTCACCACCGCTTGCGGGGAACGAGCAGTACTTC. Translating gives CASSPPLAGNEQYF. The chain couples TRBV18 to TRBJ2-7, with D possibly TRBD2 on 6 matching bases. CDR1 and CDR2 from the germline V gene are KGHSH and LQKENI. CDR3 length equals 14 residues. V was pared by 0 bases and J by 5 bases, with 11 bases between.